A selection of T cell receptor beta chains follows, all from one sample in a study of CD8+ T cells in alopecia areata. The data were produced by immunoSEQ multiplex PCR, yet TCRdb's version contains in-frame clones alone and is incomplete. The sample gives over 95,000 clones, approximately 51% of which show up once; 3% to 4% is in the top ten. Sample: CD4+ T cells sorted from blood, taken at week 24, from a patient treated with tofacitinib. These receptors came from a human donor with alopecia areata. CDR3s include the opening cysteine and the closing phenylalanine or tryptophan. Each record gives: V gene, J gene, D gene, clone size, CDR3 protein, CDR3 DNA. D genes are given only for firm matches. Rows give clone size only sometimes, using once, few, many, or a class for an expanded clone.

TRBV7-2	TRBJ2-3	TRBD2	few	CASSSRSGGAADTQYF	TGTGCCAGCAGCTCCCGAAGCGGGGGGGCAGCAGATACGCAGTATTTT
TRBV30	TRBJ2-7	TRBD2	-	CAWSSGLLYEQYF	TGTGCCTGGAGCTCGGGACTACTTTACGAGCAGTACTTC
TRBV29-1	TRBJ2-6	-	-	CSVGMGVGANVLTF	TGCAGCGTGGGGATGGGAGTTGGGGCCAACGTCCTGACTTTC
TRBV29-1	TRBJ1-5	TRBD1	few	CSVIGTDPNQPQHF	TGCAGCGTTATCGGGACAGACCCAAATCAGCCCCAGCATTTT
TRBV11-2	TRBJ2-5	-	-	CASSRWPEVETQYF	TGTGCCAGCAGCCGTTGGCCGGAGGTAGAGACCCAGTACTTC
TRBV6-5	TRBJ1-5	-	few	CASGRYSNQPQHF	TGTGCCAGCGGGCGTTATAGCAATCAGCCCCAGCATTTT
TRBV7-2	TRBJ2-7	TRBD1	few	CASSSRTGAYEQYF	TGTGCCAGCAGCTCTCGGACAGGGGCCTACGAGCAGTACTTC
TRBV29-1	TRBJ2-1	TRBD1	-	CSGTDRGYNEQFF	TGCAGCGGTACGGACAGGGGGTACAATGAGCAGTTCTTC
TRBV5-1	TRBJ2-3	-	-	CASSFGTSSTDTQYF	TGCGCCAGCAGCTTTGGGACTTCTAGCACAGATACGCAGTATTTT
TRBV7-3	TRBJ2-5	-	-	CASSLSSSHETQYF	TGTGCCAGCAGCTTAAGTTCTAGTCATGAGACCCAGTACTTC
TRBV9	TRBJ2-7	TRBD1	-	CASSASGTGTYEQYF	TGTGCCAGCAGCGCCTCCGGGACAGGGACCTACGAGCAGTACTTC
TRBV7-9	TRBJ1-6	-	few	CASSREYGSPLHF	TGTGCCAGCAGCAGGGAGTATGGGTCACCCCTCCACTTT
TRBV19	TRBJ1-3	-	-	CASTTTKAGNTIYF	TGTGCCAGTACCACGACGAAAGCTGGAAACACCATATATTTT
TRBV7-2	TRBJ1-6	-	few	CASSLEWNSYNSPLHF	TGTGCCAGCAGCTTAGAATGGAACTCCTATAATTCACCCCTCCACTTT
TRBV6-5	TRBJ1-5	TRBD1	-	CASSTRGLNQPQHF	TGTGCCAGCAGTACCAGGGGGCTGAATCAGCCCCAGCATTTT
TRBV7-9	TRBJ2-2	-	-	CASSLVGELFF	TGTGCCAGCAGCTTAGTCGGGGAGCTGTTTTTT
TRBV30	TRBJ1-5	-	-	CAWSPGEAQPQHF	TGTGCCTGGAGCCCGGGGGAGGCTCAGCCCCAGCATTTT
TRBV9	TRBJ1-2	-	-	CASSVDGELRIGYGYTF	TGTGCCAGCAGCGTAGATGGGGAGTTAAGAATTGGGTATGGCTACACCTTC
TRBV30	TRBJ1-4	TRBD1	few	CAWSRDSEKLFF	TGTGCCTGGAGCCGGGACAGTGAAAAACTGTTTTTT
TRBV6-5	TRBJ2-3	-	-	CASNPDTQYF	TGTGCCAGCAATCCGGATACGCAGTATTTT
TRBV20-1	TRBJ2-5	-	once	CSAEDQETQYF	TGCAGTGCTGAGGACCAAGAGACCCAGTACTTC
TRBV4-1	TRBJ2-1	-	few	CASSQARLGDEQFF	TGCGCCAGCAGCCAGGCCCGACTTGGAGATGAGCAGTTCTTC
TRBV7-2	TRBJ2-7	TRBD2	-	CASSFKGTSGGEEQYF	TGTGCCAGCAGCTTCAAAGGGACTAGCGGGGGGGAAGAGCAGTACTTC
TRBV19	TRBJ2-2	TRBD1	-	CASSGQGVFSGELFF	TGTGCCAGTAGCGGACAGGGGGTATTCTCCGGGGAGCTGTTTTTT
TRBV4-1	TRBJ1-2	-	-	CASSQDLGYGYTF	TGCGCCAGCAGCCAAGATTTGGGTTATGGCTACACCTTC
TRBV11-2	TRBJ2-3	TRBD2	-	CASSLVAGGVPRAQYF	TGTGCCAGCAGCTTAGTAGCGGGGGGAGTCCCTAGGGCGCAGTATTTT
TRBV29-1	TRBJ1-1	TRBD1	few	CSVATGQGNTEAFF	TGCAGCGTTGCCACCGGACAGGGGAACACTGAAGCTTTCTTT
TRBV30	TRBJ2-7	TRBD1	-	CAWSGPGRQGGEQYF	TGTGCCTGGAGTGGACCGGGGAGACAGGGGGGCGAGCAGTACTTC
TRBV7-9	TRBJ2-3	-	once	CASSTRGPDTQYF	TGTGCCAGCAGCACTCGGGGACCAGATACGCAGTATTTT
TRBV5-1	TRBJ1-1	-	-	CASSLFLGVSTEAFF	TGCGCCAGCAGCTTGTTCCTAGGGGTAAGCACTGAAGCTTTCTTT
TRBV10-3	TRBJ1-5	-	-	CAISVVGGNQPQHF	TGTGCCATCAGTGTGGTGGGGGGCAATCAGCCCCAGCATTTT
TRBV2	TRBJ1-5	-	-	CASQKGLSNQPQHF	TGTGCCAGCCAAAAGGGACTGAGCAATCAGCCCCAGCATTTT
TRBV28	TRBJ2-5	-	-	CASSLAGKEETQYF	TGTGCCAGCAGTTTAGCGGGGAAGGAAGAGACCCAGTACTTC
TRBV4-1	TRBJ2-7	-	few	CASSPAVGEQYF	TGCGCCAGCAGCCCGGCGGTGGGCGAGCAGTACTTC
TRBV6-6	TRBJ2-7	TRBD2	-	CASSPSGGSSYEQYF	TGTGCCAGCAGTCCTAGCGGGGGTAGCTCCTACGAGCAGTACTTC
TRBV9	TRBJ1-2	TRBD1	-	CASSVGRDRGSGYTF	TGTGCCAGCAGCGTAGGCCGAGACAGGGGTTCGGGCTACACCTTC
TRBV7-9	TRBJ2-1	-	-	CASSLAPGSYNEQFF	TGTGCCAGCAGCTTAGCGCCAGGCTCCTACAATGAGCAGTTCTTC
TRBV7-9	TRBJ2-7	-	-	CASSRTAYEQYF	TGTGCCAGCAGCCGGACAGCATACGAGCAGTACTTC
TRBV30	TRBJ2-3	-	-	CAWRSTSTDTQYF	TGTGCCTGGAGGAGTACTAGCACAGATACGCAGTATTTT
TRBV29-1	TRBJ2-1	-	-	CSVGSGNDEQFF	TGCAGCGTTGGCTCGGGAAACGATGAGCAGTTCTTC
TRBV15	TRBJ2-7	-	-	CATSRDGGGQYF	TGTGCCACCAGCAGAGATGGTGGGGGGCAGTACTTC
TRBV7-9	TRBJ2-2	-	-	CASRLDSLGELFF	TGTGCCAGCAGATTGGACAGTTTGGGGGAGCTGTTTTTT
TRBV30	TRBJ2-7	TRBD1	-	CAWSGQGPYKQYF	TGTGCCTGGAGTGGACAGGGGCCCTACAAGCAGTACTTC
TRBV7-6	TRBJ2-2	TRBD2	-	CASSRIPRLAGNTGELFF	TGTGCCAGCAGCCGGATACCTAGACTAGCGGGGAACACCGGGGAGCTGTTTTTT
TRBV10-3	TRBJ2-7	-	few	CAIRATDSSYEQYF	TGTGCCATCAGAGCCACGGACAGCTCCTACGAGCAGTACTTC
TRBV6-5	TRBJ1-2	-	-	CASSYSPTGNYGGYTF	TGTGCCAGCAGTTACTCCCCGACGGGGAACTATGGCGGCTACACCTTC
TRBV30	TRBJ2-5	TRBD2	-	CAWNGGKETQYF	TGTGCCTGGAACGGGGGGAAAGAGACCCAGTACTTC
TRBV7-9	TRBJ2-1	-	-	CASSFRPFPINEQFF	TGTGCCAGCAGCTTCCGACCATTTCCGATCAATGAGCAGTTCTTC
TRBV6-1	TRBJ2-5	TRBD1	-	CASSERRTGGETQYF	TGTGCCAGCAGTGAAAGGAGGACAGGGGGAGAGACCCAGTACTTC
TRBV18	TRBJ2-3	-	few	CASRRQSTDTQYF	TGTGCCAGCCGCAGACAGTCCACAGATACGCAGTATTTT
TRBV6-1	TRBJ2-5	-	-	CASSVEGRKTQYF	TGTGCCAGCAGTGTAGAGGGGCGCAAGACCCAGTACTTC
TRBV10-3	TRBJ2-7	-	-	CATTDAAGQLKGREQYF	TGTGCCACGACTGATGCCGCGGGGCAGCTCAAAGGGAGGGAGCAGTACTTC
TRBV29-1	TRBJ1-1	TRBD1	once	CCGLKAGGASEAFF	TGCTGCGGTCTTAAGGCAGGGGGCGCAAGTGAAGCTTTCTTT
TRBV5-8	TRBJ2-4	-	few	CASSLGESRGAKNIQYF	TGTGCCAGCAGCTTGGGGGAATCAAGAGGGGCCAAAAACATTCAGTACTTC
TRBV5-4	TRBJ2-3	-	few	CASSQGGDLYTDTQYF	TGTGCCAGCAGCCAAGGCGGGGACTTGTACACAGATACGCAGTATTTT
TRBV19	TRBJ1-6	-	few	CASSRRTNSPLHF	TGTGCCAGTAGTAGACGGACTAATTCACCCCTCCACTTT
TRBV29-1	TRBJ1-4	-	-	CSVERVEGEKLFF	TGCAGCGTTGAGAGGGTAGAAGGAGAAAAACTGTTTTTT
TRBV13	TRBJ1-1	-	-	CASKSGGITEAFF	TGTGCCAGCAAATCAGGAGGAATCACTGAAGCTTTCTTT
TRBV7-2	TRBJ1-2	-	-	CASSAQRSGFAYGYTF	TGTGCCAGCAGCGCCCAGAGGTCTGGTTTTGCCTATGGCTACACCTTC